This T cell receptor (beta chain) was recorded in a study of OX40 agonist ivuxolimab in advanced cancers. Study at large: Intravenous ivuxolimab was administered to patients every 2 weeks at 0.01 to 10 mg/kg.

This CDR3 is built from 16 residues. Germline CDR1 reads MGHRA; CDR2 reads YSYEKL. Trimming took off 0 bases at V and 5 bases at J, with 13 bases between the two ends. Here immunoSEQ multiplex PCR was the method, and the copy in TCRdb shows in-frame clones only, minus some. The repertoire consists of about 88,000 clones, with around nine tenths occurring once and the leading ten covering around 1.6%. Study conclusions and caveats: Compared with others, partial responders at 0.1-3.0 mg/kg displayed clonal expansion among the lowest.

Comment on this clone: Its antigen remains unknown.

The receptor was isolated from an adult with an advanced solid tumor such as melanoma, head and neck, liver or kidney cancer. This chain uses TRBV4-1 with TRBJ2-2; D is ambiguous. Source: CD4+ or CD8+ T cells sorted from blood, taken in a trial of the OX40 agonist ivuxolimab. CDR3 sequence: CASSQDFGRGTGELFF. The CDR3 nucleotides read TGCGCCAGCAGCCAAGATTTTGGCCGCGGAACCGGGGAGCTGTTTTTT.